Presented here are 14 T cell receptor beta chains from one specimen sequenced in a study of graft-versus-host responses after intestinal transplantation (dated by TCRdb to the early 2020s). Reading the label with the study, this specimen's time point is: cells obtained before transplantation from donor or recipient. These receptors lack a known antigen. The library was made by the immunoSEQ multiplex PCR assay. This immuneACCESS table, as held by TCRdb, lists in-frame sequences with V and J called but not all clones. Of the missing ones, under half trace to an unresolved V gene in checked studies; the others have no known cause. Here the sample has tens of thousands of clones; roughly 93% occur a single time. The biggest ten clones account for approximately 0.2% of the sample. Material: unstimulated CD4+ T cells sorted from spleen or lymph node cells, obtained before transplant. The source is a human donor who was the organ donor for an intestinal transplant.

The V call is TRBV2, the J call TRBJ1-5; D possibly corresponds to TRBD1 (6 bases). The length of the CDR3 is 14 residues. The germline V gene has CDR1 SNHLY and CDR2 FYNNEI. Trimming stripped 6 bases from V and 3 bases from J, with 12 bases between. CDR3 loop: CASRAQGDNQPQHF. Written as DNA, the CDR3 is TGTGCCAGCAGGGCACAGGGAGACAATCAGCCCCAGCATTTT. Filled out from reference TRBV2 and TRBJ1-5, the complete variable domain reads EPEVTQTPSHQVTQMGQEVILRCVPISNHLYFYWYRQILGQKVEFLVSFYNNEISEKSEIFDDQFSVERPDGSNFTLKIRSTKLEDSAMYFCASRAQGDNQPQHFGDGTRLSIL.

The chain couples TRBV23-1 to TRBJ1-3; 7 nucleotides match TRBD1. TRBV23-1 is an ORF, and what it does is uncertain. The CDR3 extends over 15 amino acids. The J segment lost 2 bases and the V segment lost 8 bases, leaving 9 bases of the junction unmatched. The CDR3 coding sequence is TGCGCCAGCGGAGCTTCAGGGGGAACTGGAAACACCATATATTTT. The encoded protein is CASGASGGTGNTIYF.

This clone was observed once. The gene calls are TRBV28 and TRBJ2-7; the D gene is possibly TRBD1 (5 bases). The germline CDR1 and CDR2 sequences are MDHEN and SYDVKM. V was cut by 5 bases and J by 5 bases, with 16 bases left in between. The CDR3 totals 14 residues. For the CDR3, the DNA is TGTGCCAGCAGTCCCTTCACATGGGGCGACGAGCAGTACTTC. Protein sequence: CASSPFTWGDEQYF.

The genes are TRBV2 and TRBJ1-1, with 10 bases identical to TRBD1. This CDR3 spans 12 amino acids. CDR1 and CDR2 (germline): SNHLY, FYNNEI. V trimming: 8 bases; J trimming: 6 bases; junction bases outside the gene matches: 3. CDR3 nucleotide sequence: TGTGCCAGCCGGGACAGGGGCCCTGAAGCTTTCTTT. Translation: CASRDRGPEAFF.

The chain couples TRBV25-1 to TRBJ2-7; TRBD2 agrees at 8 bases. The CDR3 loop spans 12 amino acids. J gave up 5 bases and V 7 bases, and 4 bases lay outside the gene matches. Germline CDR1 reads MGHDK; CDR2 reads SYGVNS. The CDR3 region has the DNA TGTGCCAGCACCAGCGGGGGTCACGAGCAGTACTTC. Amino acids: CASTSGGHEQYF.

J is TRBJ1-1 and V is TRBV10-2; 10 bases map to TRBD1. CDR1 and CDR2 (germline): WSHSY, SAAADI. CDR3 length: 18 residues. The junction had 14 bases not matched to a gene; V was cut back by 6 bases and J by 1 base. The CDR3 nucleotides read TGCGCCAGCAGAAACTCCGGGACAGGGGACTTACGGAACACTGAAGCTTTCTTT. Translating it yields CASRNSGTGDLRNTEAFF.

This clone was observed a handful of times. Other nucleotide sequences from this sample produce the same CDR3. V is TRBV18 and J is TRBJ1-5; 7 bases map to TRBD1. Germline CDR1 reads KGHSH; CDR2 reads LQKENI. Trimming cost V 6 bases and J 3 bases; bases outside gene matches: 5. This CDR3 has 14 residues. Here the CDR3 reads CASSPGQANQPQHF. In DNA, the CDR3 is TGTGCCAGCTCCCCCGGACAGGCCAATCAGCCCCAGCATTTT.

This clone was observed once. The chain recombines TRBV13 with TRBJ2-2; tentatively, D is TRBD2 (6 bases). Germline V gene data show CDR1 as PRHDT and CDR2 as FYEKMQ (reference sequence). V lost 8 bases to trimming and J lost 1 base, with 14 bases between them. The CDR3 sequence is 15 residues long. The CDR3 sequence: CASPEAGRNTGELFF. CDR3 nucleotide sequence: TGTGCCAGCCCCGAGGCGGGGCGGAACACCGGGGAGCTGTTTTTT.

CDR3 sequence: CASSSERLQETQYF. The CDR3, as DNA: TGCGCCAGCAGCTCGGAGAGACTCCAAGAGACCCAGTACTTC. The chain is built from TRBV5-1 and TRBJ2-5; D is undetermined. The CDR3 runs to 14 residues. V lost 3 bases and J lost 1, with 10 bases in between. CDR1 and CDR2 from the germline V gene are SGHRS and YFSETQ.

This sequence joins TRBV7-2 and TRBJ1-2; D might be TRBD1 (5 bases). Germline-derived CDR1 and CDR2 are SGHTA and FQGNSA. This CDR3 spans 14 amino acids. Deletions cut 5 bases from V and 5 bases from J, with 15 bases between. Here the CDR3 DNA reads TGTGCCAGCAGCGCGCTCTCAGGGCAGTATGGCTACACCTTC. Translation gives CASSALSGQYGYTF.

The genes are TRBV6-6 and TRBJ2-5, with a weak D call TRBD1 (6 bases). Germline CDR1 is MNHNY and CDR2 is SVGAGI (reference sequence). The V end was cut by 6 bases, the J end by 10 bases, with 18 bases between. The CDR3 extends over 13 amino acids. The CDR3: CASRPTGSEGQYF. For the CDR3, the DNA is TGTGCCAGCAGACCTACAGGGTCCGAGGGCCAGTACTTC.

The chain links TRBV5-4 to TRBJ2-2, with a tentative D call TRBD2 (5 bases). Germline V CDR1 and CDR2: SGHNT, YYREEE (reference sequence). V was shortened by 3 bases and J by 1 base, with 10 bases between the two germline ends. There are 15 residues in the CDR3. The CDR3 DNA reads TGTGCCAGCAGCTCCCGGGGAATGAACACCGGGGAGCTGTTTTTT. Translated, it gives CASSSRGMNTGELFF.

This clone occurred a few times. CDR3 in DNA: TGTGCCAGCAGCATAGGGAGCAAGCACCCGAATGAAAAACTGTTTTTT. Translated: CASSIGSKHPNEKLFF. J is TRBJ1-4 and V is TRBV21-1. TRBV21-1 is flagged as a pseudogene. The CDR3 consists of 16 residues.

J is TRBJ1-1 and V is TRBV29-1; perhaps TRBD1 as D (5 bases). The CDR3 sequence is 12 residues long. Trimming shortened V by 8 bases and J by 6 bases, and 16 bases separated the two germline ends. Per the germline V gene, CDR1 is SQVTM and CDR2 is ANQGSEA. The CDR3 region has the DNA TGCAGCCCGAGATGGGGCTTCCCTGAAGCTTTCTTT. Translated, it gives CSPRWGFPEAFF.